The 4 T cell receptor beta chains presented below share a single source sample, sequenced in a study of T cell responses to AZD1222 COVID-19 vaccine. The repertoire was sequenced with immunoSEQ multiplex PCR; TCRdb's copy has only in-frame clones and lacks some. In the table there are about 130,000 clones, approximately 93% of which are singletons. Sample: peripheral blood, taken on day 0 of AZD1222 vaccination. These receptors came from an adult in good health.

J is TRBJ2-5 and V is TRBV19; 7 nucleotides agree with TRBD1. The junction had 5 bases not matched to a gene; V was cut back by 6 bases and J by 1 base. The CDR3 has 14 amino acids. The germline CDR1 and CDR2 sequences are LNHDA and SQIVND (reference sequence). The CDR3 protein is CASRKQGLQETQYF. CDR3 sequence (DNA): TGTGCCAGTAGAAAACAGGGGCTCCAAGAGACCCAGTACTTC.

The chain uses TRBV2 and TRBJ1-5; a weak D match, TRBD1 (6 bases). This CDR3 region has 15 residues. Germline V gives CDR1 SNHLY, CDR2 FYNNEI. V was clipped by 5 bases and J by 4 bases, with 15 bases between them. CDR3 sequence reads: CASSWDGQRNQPQHF. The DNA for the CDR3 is TGTGCCAGCAGTTGGGACGGACAGAGAAATCAGCCCCAGCATTTT.

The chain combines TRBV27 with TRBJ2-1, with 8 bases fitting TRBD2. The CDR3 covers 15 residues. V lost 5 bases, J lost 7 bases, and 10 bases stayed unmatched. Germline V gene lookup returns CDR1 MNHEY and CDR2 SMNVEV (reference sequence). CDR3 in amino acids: CASSPTEGLENEQFF. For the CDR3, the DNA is TGTGCCAGCAGTCCGACAGAGGGACTAGAAAATGAGCAGTTCTTC.

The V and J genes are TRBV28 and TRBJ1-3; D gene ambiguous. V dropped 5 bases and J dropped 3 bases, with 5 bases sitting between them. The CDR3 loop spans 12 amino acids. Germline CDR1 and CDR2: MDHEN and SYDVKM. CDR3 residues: CASSVSGNTIYF. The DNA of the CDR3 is TGTGCCAGCAGTGTCAGTGGAAACACCATATATTTT.